This T cell receptor (beta chain) was captured in a study of beta chain features in type 1 diabetes. V gave up 2 bases and J gave up 2 bases, with 12 bases separating them. Germline V gene lookup returns CDR1 SGHTA and CDR2 FQGNSA. There are 15 residues in the CDR3. Reverse transcription of all isolated RNA meant that expressed TCRB transcripts were sequenced. TCRdb keeps only in-frame clones here, not all; method: immunoSEQ multiplex PCR. This sample yields 600,000 to 650,000 clones, of which roughly 15% are seen a single time; around 0.1% belongs to the top ten. The gene calls are TRBV7-2 and TRBJ1-1; TRBD1 is a possible D gene (5 bases). Input material: naive CD4+ T cells from blood. This TCR was recovered from a young man in good health. The CDR3 here is CASSLKGTSNTEAFF. CDR3 DNA sequence: TGTGCCAGCAGCTTAAAGGGGACCTCCAACACTGAAGCTTTCTTT.